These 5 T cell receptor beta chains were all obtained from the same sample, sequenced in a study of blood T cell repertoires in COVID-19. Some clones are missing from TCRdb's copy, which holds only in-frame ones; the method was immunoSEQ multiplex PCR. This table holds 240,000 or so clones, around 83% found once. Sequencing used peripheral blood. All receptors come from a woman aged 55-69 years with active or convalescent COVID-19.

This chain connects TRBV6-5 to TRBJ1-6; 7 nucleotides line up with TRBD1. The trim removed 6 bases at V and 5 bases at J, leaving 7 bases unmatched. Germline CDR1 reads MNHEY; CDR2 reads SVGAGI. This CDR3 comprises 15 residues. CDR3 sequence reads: CASRLTGTDNSPLHF. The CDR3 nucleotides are TGTGCCAGCAGATTGACCGGGACAGATAATTCACCCCTCCACTTT.

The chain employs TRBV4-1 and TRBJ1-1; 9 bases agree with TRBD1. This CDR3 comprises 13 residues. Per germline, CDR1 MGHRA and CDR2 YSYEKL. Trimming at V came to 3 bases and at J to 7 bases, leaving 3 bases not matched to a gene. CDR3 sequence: CASSHLGQGEAFF. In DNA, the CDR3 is TGCGCCAGCAGCCATCTGGGACAGGGTGAAGCTTTCTTT.

In DNA, the CDR3 is TGTGCCAGCAGTTTAAACAGGGGCTATGGCTACACCTTC. Translation: CASSLNRGYGYTF. This sequence joins TRBV6-5 and TRBJ1-2; TRBD1 matches at 7 bases. V dropped 4 bases and J dropped 4; count of bases not matched to a gene: 3. Germline V CDR1 and CDR2: MNHEY, SVGAGI. The CDR3 has 13 amino acids.

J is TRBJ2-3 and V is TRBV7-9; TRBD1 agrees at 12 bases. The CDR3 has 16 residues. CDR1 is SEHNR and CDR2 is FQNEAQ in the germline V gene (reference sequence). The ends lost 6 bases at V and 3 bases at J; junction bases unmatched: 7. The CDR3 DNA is TGTGCCAGCAGATGGGACAGGGGGCCTGTGACAGATACGCAGTATTTT. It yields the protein CASRWDRGPVTDTQYF. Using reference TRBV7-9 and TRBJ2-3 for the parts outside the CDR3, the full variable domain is DTGVSQNPRHKITKRGQNVTFRCDPISEHNRLYWYRQTLGQGPEFLTYFQNEAQLEKSRLLSDRFSAERPKGSFSTLEIQRTEQGDSAMYLCASRWDRGPVTDTQYFGPGTRLTVL.

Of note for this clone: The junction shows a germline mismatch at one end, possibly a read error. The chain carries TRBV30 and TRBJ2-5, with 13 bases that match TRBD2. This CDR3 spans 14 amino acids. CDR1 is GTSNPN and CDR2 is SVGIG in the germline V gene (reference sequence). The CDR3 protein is CAWSPLAGGENQYF. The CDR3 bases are TGTGCCTGGAGTCCACTAGCGGGGGGGGAGAACCAGTACTTC.